This T cell receptor beta chain derives from a study of blood T cell repertoires in COVID-19. Study as a whole: Acute-phase and convalescent COVID-19 samples originated in the United States, Italy and Spain. The cDNA or gDNA used as material had been derived from T cells, B-cell-depleted T cells, or PBMCs.

Seattle patient enrollment occurred during active infection, with longitudinal follow-up thereafter. As handled by the study authors: Reference gene primer amplification gave estimated nucleated cell counts. Using immunoSEQ multiplex PCR, the repertoire was profiled, and TCRdb retains in-frame clones only, with some absent. Clonal size and the V and J genes are those of that table, whereas D and trimming came from the DNA. The sample includes fewer than 250,000 clones, around 80% of them seen just once. The germline V and J ends were trimmed by 0 bases and 7 bases, with 11 bases remaining between them. From germline, CDR1 is SGHRS and CDR2 YFSETQ. The CDR3 length is 14 residues.

The sequence derives from a woman older than 75 with COVID-19, enrolled during active disease. Sequencing was carried out using peripheral blood. The chain employs TRBV5-1 and TRBJ2-4, with a possible D match to TRBD2 (5 bases). The chain's CDR3 is CASSLDPSGNIQYF. The CDR3 DNA reads TGCGCCAGCAGCTTGGATCCTTCGGGGAACATTCAGTACTTC.